This TCR beta chain was identified in a study of T cell repertoires and HLA-DP antigens. Study conclusions and caveats: Previously undetected clones averaged about 33% and 55% against the two alleles respectively. Responder cells were total CD4+ cells with a HeLa antigen-presenting system.

Details on this clone: Its antigen is currently unknown.

Libraries were prepared by immunoSEQ multiplex PCR; TCRdb keeps only in-frame clonotypes and omits some of them. The table records 90,000 to 130,000 clones, approximately 92% of them present only once. CDR1 and CDR2 (germline): SGHAT, FQNNGV. Trimming at V came to 0 bases and at J to 4 bases, leaving 10 bases not matched to a gene. This CDR3 region has 18 residues. Sequencing was done on a sample of CD4+ T cells from PBMCs. The chain employs TRBV11-2 and TRBJ2-7, with TRBD2 matching 12 bases. The TCR comes from a woman aged 18-29 years in good health and CMV-seronegative. The CDR3 is CASSLDLASGRAQYEQYF. The DNA of the CDR3 is TGTGCCAGCAGCTTAGATCTGGCTAGCGGGAGGGCCCAGTACGAGCAGTACTTC. The whole variable domain, filled in from reference TRBV11-2 and TRBJ2-7, reads EAGVAQSPRYKIIEKRQSVAFWCNPISGHATLYWYQQILGQGPKLLIQFQNNGVVDDSQLPKDRFSAERLKGVDSTLKIQPAKLEDSAVYLCASSLDLASGRAQYEQYFGPGTRLTVT.